Following are 14 T cell receptor beta chains from one sample sequenced in a study of cytomegalovirus exposure and HLA in healthy donors. PCR used 60 Vbeta primers and 13 Jbeta primers. Assay used: immunoSEQ multiplex PCR; TCRdb lists only in-frame clones, some missing. This table holds roughly 130,000 clones, 80% found once. The sample taken for sequencing was PBMCs. These receptors came from a man in his forties in good health and CMV-seronegative.

The chain has TRBV5-1 and TRBJ2-3; tentatively, D is TRBD1 (5 bases). Trimming cost V 0 bases and J 1 base, with 9 bases left between them. The CDR3 contains 15 residues. CDR1 is SGHRS and CDR2 is YFSETQ in the germline V gene. CDR3 sequence reads: CASSLGRAGTDTQYF. The CDR3 DNA sequence: TGCGCCAGCAGCTTGGGCAGGGCCGGCACAGATACGCAGTATTTT.

V usage is TRBV28 and J usage is TRBJ1-1, with TRBD1 matching over 7 bases. The germline V gene has CDR1 MDHEN and CDR2 SYDVKM. Trimming cost V 4 bases and J 2 bases; bases outside gene matches: 7. The CDR3 contains 15 residues. CDR3 sequence: CASSSAGQPNTEAFF. CDR3 DNA sequence: TGTGCCAGCAGTTCCGCGGGACAGCCAAACACTGAAGCTTTCTTT.

V gene TRBV5-1 combines with J gene TRBJ2-3; 7 bases are a match to TRBD2. The length of the CDR3 is 15 residues. V lost 5 bases, J lost 3 bases, and 9 bases stayed unmatched. Looked up from germline, CDR1 is SGHRS and CDR2 is YFSETQ. CDR3 sequence reads: CASSPGGGWTDTQYF. The CDR3, as DNA: TGCGCCAGCAGTCCTGGGGGGGGGTGGACAGATACGCAGTATTTT.

This chain uses TRBV7-8 with TRBJ2-2, with 7 bases that match TRBD2. The CDR3 length is 15 residues. Trimming cost V 5 bases and J 5 bases; bases outside gene matches: 8. Germline CDR1 and CDR2: SGHVS and FQNEAQ. Here the CDR3 DNA reads TGTGCCAGCAGCCTTATAGCGGGCGGTACCGGGGAGCTGTTTTTT. This gives the protein CASSLIAGGTGELFF.

V and J are TRBV29-1 and TRBJ2-7; D possibly corresponds to TRBD2 (7 bases). Germline lookup yields CDR1 SQVTM and CDR2 ANQGSEA. Trimming removed 3 bases from V and 4 bases from J, with 13 bases in between. CDR3 size: 13 residues. The CDR3 loop is CSVDTGGHYEQYF. CDR3 DNA sequence: TGCAGCGTTGACACGGGGGGCCATTACGAGCAGTACTTC.

This chain uses TRBV5-1 with TRBJ2-5; TRBD2 might be the D (6 bases). V lost 2 bases and J 4 bases, leaving 12 bases between the germline ends. The germline CDR1 and CDR2 sequences are SGHRS and YFSETQ. The CDR3 runs to 14 residues. This CDR3 is CASSLGGMGETQYF. The DNA for the CDR3 is TGCGCCAGCAGCTTAGGCGGGATGGGAGAGACCCAGTACTTC.

The count of this clone is one. The chain couples TRBV7-2 to TRBJ1-1; the D is unclear. Germline CDR1 SGHTA, CDR2 FQGNSA. There are 14 residues in the CDR3. V lost 5 bases to trimming and J lost 4 bases, with 14 bases between them. CDR3 sequence (DNA): TGTGCCAGCAGCCCCGGGGTTGGCCCCACTGAAGCTTTCTTT. As protein: CASSPGVGPTEAFF.

The J gene is TRBJ1-1, the V gene TRBV5-1; 11 bases are shared with TRBD1. In germline, CDR1 is SGHRS, CDR2 YFSETQ. CDR3 length: 15 residues. Trimming removed 1 base from V and 5 bases from J; junction bases left unmatched: 4. The DNA of the CDR3 is TGCGCCAGCAGCTTGATGGGACAGGGGGGAACTGAAGCTTTCTTT. Translating it yields CASSLMGQGGTEAFF.

This clone was detected only a few times. The chain has TRBV18 and TRBJ2-5; TRBD1 matches 7 bases. Losses at the gene ends were 3 bases for V and 1 base for J; bases not matched to a gene: 8. The CDR3 runs to 16 residues. The germline gives CDR1 KGHSH, CDR2 LQKENI. CDR3 amino acids: CASSPATGFGQETQYF. CDR3 DNA sequence: TGTGCCAGCTCACCCGCGACAGGGTTTGGCCAAGAGACCCAGTACTTC.

The CDR3: CASTPTKGDTDTQYF. The CDR3 DNA is TGTGCCAGCACCCCGACCAAGGGGGATACAGATACGCAGTATTTT. The chain is built from TRBV7-6 and TRBJ2-3; perhaps TRBD1 as D (6 bases). The CDR3 is 15 amino acids. Trimming pared 7 bases from V and 3 bases from J, leaving 17 bases between. Germline assignment: CDR1 SGHVS and CDR2 FNYEAQ.

The chain employs TRBV30 and TRBJ1-3; D is perhaps TRBD1 (6 bases). V was trimmed by 0 bases and J by 0 bases, leaving 18 bases between them. Germline-derived CDR1 and CDR2 are GTSNPN and SVGIG (reference sequence). The CDR3 is 18 amino acids. The CDR3 DNA reads TGTGCCTGGAGTGTATTACAGGGCTCGCTATCCTCTGGAAACACCATATATTTT. Translating gives CAWSVLQGSLSSGNTIYF.

V and J are TRBV30 and TRBJ2-1, with 14 bases that match TRBD2. This CDR3 contains 14 residues. The J segment lost 11 bases and the V segment lost 4 bases, leaving 7 bases of the junction unmatched. Germline-derived CDR1 and CDR2 are GTSNPN and SVGIG (reference sequence). The CDR3 DNA sequence: TGTGCCTGGACAATTGGGACTAGCGGGAGCAAGCAGTTCTTC. Translated: CAWTIGTSGSKQFF.

This chain links TRBV15 with TRBJ1-1; 8 bases map to TRBD1. CDR1 and CDR2 (germline): LNHNV, YYDKDF (reference sequence). V was clipped by 0 bases and J by 10 bases; unmatched bases: 13. The CDR3 runs 16 residues. The CDR3 nucleotides are TGTGCCACCAGCAGAGATGCCGTGGCAGGGGGCGCATCAGCTTTCTTT. It codes for CATSRDAVAGGASAFF.

The V call is TRBV14, the J call TRBJ2-7, with TRBD2 matching 10 bases. CDR1 is SGHDN and CDR2 is FVKESK in the germline V gene. With 4 bases clipped from V and 3 bases from J, the junction kept 0 bases outside the gene matches. The CDR3 loop spans 13 amino acids. CDR3 sequence reads: CASSRTSGYEQYF. The CDR3 DNA reads TGTGCCAGCAGCCGGACTAGCGGCTACGAGCAGTACTTC.